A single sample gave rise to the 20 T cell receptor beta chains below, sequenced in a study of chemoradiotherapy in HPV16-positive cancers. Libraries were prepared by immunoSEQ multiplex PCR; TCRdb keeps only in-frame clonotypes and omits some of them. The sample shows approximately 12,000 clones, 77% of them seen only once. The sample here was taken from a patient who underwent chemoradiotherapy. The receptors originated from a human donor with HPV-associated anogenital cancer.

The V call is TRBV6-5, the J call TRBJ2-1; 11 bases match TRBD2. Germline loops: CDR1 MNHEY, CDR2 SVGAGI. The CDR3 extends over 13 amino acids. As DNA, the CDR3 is TGTGCGGTAGCGGGGGGGATATACAATGAGCAGTTCTTC. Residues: CAVAGGIYNEQFF.

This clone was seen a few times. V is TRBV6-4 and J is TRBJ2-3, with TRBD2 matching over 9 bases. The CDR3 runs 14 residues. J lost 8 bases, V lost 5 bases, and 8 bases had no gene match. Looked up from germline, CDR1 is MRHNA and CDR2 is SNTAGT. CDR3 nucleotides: TGTGCCAGCAGTACCGAGCGGGAGGCGAGTACGCAGTATTTT. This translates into CASSTEREASTQYF.

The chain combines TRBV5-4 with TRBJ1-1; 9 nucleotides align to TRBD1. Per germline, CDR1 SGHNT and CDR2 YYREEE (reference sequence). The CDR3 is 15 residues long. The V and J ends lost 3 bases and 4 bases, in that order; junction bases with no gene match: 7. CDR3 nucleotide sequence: TGTGCCAGCAGCTCGAGGACAGGGGAAAGCACTGAAGCTTTCTTT. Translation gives CASSSRTGESTEAFF.

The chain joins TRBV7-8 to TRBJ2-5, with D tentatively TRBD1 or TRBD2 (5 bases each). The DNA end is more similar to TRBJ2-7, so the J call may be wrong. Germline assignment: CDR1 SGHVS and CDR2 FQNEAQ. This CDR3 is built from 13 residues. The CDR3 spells CASSFGAVYEQYF. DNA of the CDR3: TGTGCCAGCAGCTTCGGGGCGGTCTACGAGCAGTACTTC.

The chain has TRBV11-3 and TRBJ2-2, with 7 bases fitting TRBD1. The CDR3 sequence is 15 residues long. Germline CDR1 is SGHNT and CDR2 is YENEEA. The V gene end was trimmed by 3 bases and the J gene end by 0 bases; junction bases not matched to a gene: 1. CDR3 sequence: CASSFDRANTGELFF. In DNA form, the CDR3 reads TGTGCCAGCAGCTTTGACAGGGCGAACACCGGGGAGCTGTTTTTT.

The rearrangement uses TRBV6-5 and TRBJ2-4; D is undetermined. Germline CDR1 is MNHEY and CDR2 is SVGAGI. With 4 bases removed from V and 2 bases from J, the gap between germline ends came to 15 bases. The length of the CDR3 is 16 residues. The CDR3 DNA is TGTGCCAGCAGTTCACGAGAAGGGCATTCCAAAAACATTCAGTACTTC. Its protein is CASSSREGHSKNIQYF.

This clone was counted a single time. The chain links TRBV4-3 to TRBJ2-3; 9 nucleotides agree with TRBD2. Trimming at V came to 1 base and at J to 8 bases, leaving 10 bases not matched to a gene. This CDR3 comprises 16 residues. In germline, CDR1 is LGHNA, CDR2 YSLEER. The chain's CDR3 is CASSQGGGRAGGTQYF. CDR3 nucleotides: TGCGCCAGCAGCCAAGGGGGCGGGAGGGCCGGGGGTACGCAGTATTTT.

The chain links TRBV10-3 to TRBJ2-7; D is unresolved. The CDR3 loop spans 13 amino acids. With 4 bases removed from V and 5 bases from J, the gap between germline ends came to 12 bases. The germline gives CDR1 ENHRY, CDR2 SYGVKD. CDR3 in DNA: TGTGCCATCAGTGTACTGGGAATCCACGAGCAGTACTTC. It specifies CAISVLGIHEQYF.

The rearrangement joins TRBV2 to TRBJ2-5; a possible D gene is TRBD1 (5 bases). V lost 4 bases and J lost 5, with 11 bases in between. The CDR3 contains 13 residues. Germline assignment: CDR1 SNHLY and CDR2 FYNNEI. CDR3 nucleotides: TGTGCCAGCAGTGGGGTAGGGGCCGAGACCCAGTACTTC. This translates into CASSGVGAETQYF.

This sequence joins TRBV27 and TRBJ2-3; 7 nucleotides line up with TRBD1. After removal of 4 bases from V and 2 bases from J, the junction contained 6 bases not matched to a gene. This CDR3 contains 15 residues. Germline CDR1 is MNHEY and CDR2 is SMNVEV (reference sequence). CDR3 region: CASSSYRGNTDTQYF. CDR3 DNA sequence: TGTGCCAGCAGTTCCTACAGGGGTAACACAGATACGCAGTATTTT.

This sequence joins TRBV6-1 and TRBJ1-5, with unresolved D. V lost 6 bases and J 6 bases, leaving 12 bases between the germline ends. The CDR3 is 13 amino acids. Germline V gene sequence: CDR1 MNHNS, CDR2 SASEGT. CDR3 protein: CASSTEEAQPQHF. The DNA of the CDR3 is TGTGCCAGCAGCACCGAGGAGGCTCAGCCCCAGCATTTT.

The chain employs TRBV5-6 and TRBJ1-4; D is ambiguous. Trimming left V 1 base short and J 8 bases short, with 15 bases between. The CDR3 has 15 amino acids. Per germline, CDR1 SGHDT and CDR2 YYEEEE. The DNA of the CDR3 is TGTGCCAGCAGCTTGTATTCGCGAATAGGGGAAAAACTGTTTTTT. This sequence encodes CASSLYSRIGEKLFF.

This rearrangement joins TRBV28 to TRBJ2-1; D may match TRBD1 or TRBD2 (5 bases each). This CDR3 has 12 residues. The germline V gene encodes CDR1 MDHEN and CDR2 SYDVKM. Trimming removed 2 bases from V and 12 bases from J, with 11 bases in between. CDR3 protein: CASSLGTWGQFF. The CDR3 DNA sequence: TGTGCCAGCAGTTTAGGGACGTGGGGGCAGTTCTTC.

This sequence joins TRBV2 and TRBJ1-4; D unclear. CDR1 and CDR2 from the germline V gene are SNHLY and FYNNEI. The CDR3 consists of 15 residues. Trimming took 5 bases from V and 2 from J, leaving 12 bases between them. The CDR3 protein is CASSPTSRTNEKLFF. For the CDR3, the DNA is TGTGCCAGCAGTCCCACCTCGAGGACTAATGAAAAACTGTTTTTT. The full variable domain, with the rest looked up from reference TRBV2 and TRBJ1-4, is EPEVTQTPSHQVTQMGQEVILRCVPISNHLYFYWYRQILGQKVEFLVSFYNNEISEKSEIFDDQFSVERPDGSNFTLKIRSTKLEDSAMYFCASSPTSRTNEKLFFGSGTQLSVL.

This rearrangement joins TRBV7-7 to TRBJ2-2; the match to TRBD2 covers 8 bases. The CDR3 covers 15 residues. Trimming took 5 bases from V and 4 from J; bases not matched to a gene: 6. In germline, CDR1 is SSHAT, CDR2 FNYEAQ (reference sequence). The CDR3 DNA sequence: TGTGCCAGCAGCCCCCGGGGGGGTGGCACCGGGGAGCTGTTTTTT. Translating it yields CASSPRGGGTGELFF.

CDR3 region: CASSVEEGAYEQYF. The DNA of the CDR3 is TGTGCCAGCAGCGTAGAGGAGGGGGCCTACGAGCAGTACTTC. The chain couples TRBV9 to TRBJ2-7; D may match TRBD1 or TRBD2 (6 bases each). This CDR3 comprises 14 residues. V lost 0 bases and J lost 2, with 9 bases in between. Germline values: CDR1 SGDLS, CDR2 YYNGEE.

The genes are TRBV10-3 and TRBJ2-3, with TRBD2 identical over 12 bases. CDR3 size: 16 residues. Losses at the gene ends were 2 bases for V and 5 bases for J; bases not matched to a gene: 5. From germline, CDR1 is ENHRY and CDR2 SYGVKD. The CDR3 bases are TGTGCCATCAGTGAGGGGACTAGCGGGCAGGGAGATACGCAGTATTTT. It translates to CAISEGTSGQGDTQYF.

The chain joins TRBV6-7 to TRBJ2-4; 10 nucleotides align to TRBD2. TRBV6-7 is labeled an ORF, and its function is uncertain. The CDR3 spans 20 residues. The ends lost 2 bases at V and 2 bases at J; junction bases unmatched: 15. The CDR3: CASSYMGGLAVGGTKNIQYF. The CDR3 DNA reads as TGTGCCAGCAGTTACATGGGAGGACTAGCGGTCGGTGGGACCAAAAACATTCAGTACTTC.

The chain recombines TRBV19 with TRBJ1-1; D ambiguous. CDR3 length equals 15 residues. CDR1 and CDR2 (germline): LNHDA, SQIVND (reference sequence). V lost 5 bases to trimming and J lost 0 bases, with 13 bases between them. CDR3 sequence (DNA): TGTGCCAGTAGTCCCGGAGGGTTTCTGAACACTGAAGCTTTCTTT. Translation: CASSPGGFLNTEAFF.

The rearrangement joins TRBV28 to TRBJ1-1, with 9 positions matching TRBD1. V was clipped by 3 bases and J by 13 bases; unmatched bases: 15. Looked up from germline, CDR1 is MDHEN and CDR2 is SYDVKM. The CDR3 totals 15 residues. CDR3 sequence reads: CASSFWRAGQGMVFF. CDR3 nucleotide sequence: TGTGCCAGCAGTTTTTGGCGGGCGGGACAGGGAATGGTTTTCTTT.